Sequencing of this T cell receptor beta chain was carried out in a study of control samples from healthy donors and cancer patients. Sequenced by immunoSEQ multiplex PCR; TCRdb stores in-frame clones only, minus some. The data show around 150,000 clones, with about nine tenths seen just once and 4% to 5.5% held by the top ten. This CDR3 has 14 amino acids. With 6 bases removed from V and 1 base from J, the gap between germline ends came to 13 bases. Germline CDR1 reads SGHRS; CDR2 reads YFSETQ. The clonotype originates from a man aged 25 to 45 in good health. This chain links TRBV5-1 with TRBJ1-1; a possible D gene is TRBD1 (5 bases). The source material was blood. CDR3: CASTWGGENTEAFF. The CDR3 DNA is TGCGCCAGCACCTGGGGGGGTGAGAACACTGAAGCTTTCTTT.